One TCR beta chain is described in this entry. Its antigen is still unknown. Vbeta (60) and Jbeta (13) primers were used in the PCR. Using immunoSEQ multiplex PCR, the repertoire was profiled, and TCRdb retains in-frame clones only, with some absent. The table lists about 200,000 clones, roughly 85% of them singletons. These data belong to a study of cytomegalovirus exposure and HLA in healthy donors. General study findings and limits: The majority of CMV-associated TCR beta chains were reported as apparently HLA-restricted in a later analysis. When the data were analyzed later, several of the most significant clusters appeared to be linked to common viral pathogens. Researchers catalogued about 160 TCR beta chains as cytomegalovirus-associated. Confirmation in vitro established that a few CMV-associated chains were specific for CMV antigens.

J lost 6 bases, V lost 0 bases, and 6 bases had no gene match. The CDR3 totals 15 residues. The V gene's germline CDR1 is SGDLS and CDR2 YYNGEE. The TCR sequence derives from a man aged 18 to 29 in good health and CMV-seronegative. The rearrangement uses TRBV9 and TRBJ2-7; 10 bases are a match to TRBD2. Material for sequencing was PBMCs. The CDR3 is CASSVEAGGPGEQYF. CDR3 coding DNA: TGTGCCAGCAGCGTAGAAGCGGGAGGGCCGGGCGAGCAGTACTTC.